The 28 T cell receptor beta chains reported below all come from one sample, sequenced in a study of OX40 agonist ivuxolimab in advanced cancers. Using immunoSEQ multiplex PCR, the repertoire was profiled, and TCRdb retains in-frame clones only, with some absent. The profile shows around 15,000 clones, nearly 95% of them singletons. The specimen comprised CD4+ or CD8+ T cells sorted from blood, sampled in a trial of the OX40 agonist ivuxolimab. All receptors derive from an adult with an advanced solid tumor such as melanoma, head and neck, liver or kidney cancer.

J is TRBJ2-2 and V is TRBV4-1; 8 nucleotides align to TRBD2. Germline CDR1 reads MGHRA; CDR2 reads YSYEKL. After removal of 0 bases from V and 5 bases from J, the junction contained 11 bases not matched to a gene. The CDR3 sequence is 18 residues long. This CDR3 is CASSQDEFAGGETGELFF. The CDR3 nucleotides read TGCGCCAGCAGCCAAGATGAGTTTGCGGGGGGTGAAACCGGGGAGCTGTTTTTT.

The rearrangement links TRBV14 to TRBJ2-1; possible D gene TRBD1, 5 bases. Germline lookup yields CDR1 SGHDN and CDR2 FVKESK. The V end lost 4 bases, the J end lost 7 bases, and 17 bases lay between the germline ends. This CDR3 is built from 15 residues. DNA of the CDR3: TGTGCCAGCAGCCCAGACTCGGCAGGGTGGAATGAGCAGTTCTTC. This codes for CASSPDSAGWNEQFF.

The gene calls are TRBV11-2 and TRBJ2-5; D is possibly TRBD2 (6 bases). Germline CDR1 reads SGHAT; CDR2 reads FQNNGV. V shed 4 bases and J shed 3 bases, with 15 bases lying between them. CDR3 size: 15 residues. CDR3: CASSSWPSGEETQYF. DNA of the CDR3: TGTGCCAGCAGCTCCTGGCCCTCGGGGGAAGAGACCCAGTACTTC.

The V call is TRBV5-1, the J call TRBJ2-1; D is perhaps TRBD1 or TRBD2 (5 bases each). This CDR3 has 15 amino acids. Trimming shortened V by 0 bases and J by 1 base, and 8 bases separated the two germline ends. Germline CDR1 is SGHRS and CDR2 is YFSETQ. CDR3 sequence (DNA): TGCGCCAGCAGCTTGGAAGGGGAGTCCTACAATGAGCAGTTCTTC. It is translated as CASSLEGESYNEQFF. Full variable domain (remainder filled in from reference TRBV5-1 and TRBJ2-1): KAGVTQTPRYLIKTRGQQVTLSCSPISGHRSVSWYQQTPGQGLQFLFEYFSETQRNKGNFPGRFSGRQFSNSRSEMNVSTLELGDSALYLCASSLEGESYNEQFFGPGTRLTVL.

The rearrangement links TRBV5-8 to TRBJ2-1; D is perhaps TRBD1 or TRBD2 (5 bases each). The CDR3 is 16 residues long. Germline V gives CDR1 SGHTS, CDR2 YDEGEE. Trimming left V 4 bases short and J 2 bases short, with 16 bases between. In DNA, the CDR3 is TGTGCCAGCAGCACATCGGGAAGGGGCCCCTACAATGAGCAGTTCTTC. It encodes CASSTSGRGPYNEQFF.

The sample holds a few counts of this clone. The gene calls are TRBV7-2 and TRBJ2-5, with D maybe TRBD2 (5 bases). CDR3 length: 13 amino acids. From germline, CDR1 is SGHTA and CDR2 FQGNSA. V gave up 5 bases and J gave up 7 bases, with 14 bases separating them. The CDR3 spells CASSPRDHVTQYF. CDR3 nucleotides: TGTGCCAGCAGCCCCCGGGATCACGTGACCCAGTACTTC.

The chain combines TRBV29-1 with TRBJ2-5; D is perhaps TRBD1 or TRBD2 (5 bases each). Germline V gives CDR1 SQVTM, CDR2 ANQGSEA. The germline V and J ends were trimmed by 1 base and 5 bases, with 8 bases remaining between them. The CDR3 is 12 residues long. CDR3 DNA: TGCAGCGTTGAAGGATGGGGGGAGACCCAGTACTTC. Translating gives CSVEGWGETQYF. The full variable domain, its missing parts supplied by reference TRBV29-1 and TRBJ2-5, is SAVISQKPSRDICQRGTSLTIQCQVDSQVTMMFWYRQQPGQSLTLIATANQGSEATYESGFVIDKFPISRPNLTFSTLTVSNMSPEDSSIYLCSVEGWGETQYFGPGTRLLVL.

The chain recombines TRBV9 with TRBJ2-1; the match to TRBD1 covers 8 bases. V trimming: 4 bases; J trimming: 0 bases; junction bases outside the gene matches: 6. CDR1 SGDLS and CDR2 YYNGEE come from the germline V gene. CDR3 length: 16 amino acids. CDR3 sequence reads: CASSPRTGSSYNEQFF. The CDR3 nucleotides are TGTGCCAGCAGCCCAAGGACAGGGAGCTCCTACAATGAGCAGTTCTTC.

The chain links TRBV15 to TRBJ1-1, with D unclear. Germline CDR1 is LNHNV and CDR2 is YYDKDF (reference sequence). CDR3 length: 12 amino acids. Trimming removed 1 base from V and 7 bases from J, with 7 bases in between. The CDR3 loop reads CATSRGNNEAFF. The CDR3 region has the DNA TGTGCCACCAGCAGAGGTAATAATGAAGCTTTCTTT.

J is TRBJ1-6 and V is TRBV4-3; D is undetermined. Looked up from germline, CDR1 is LGHNA and CDR2 is YSLEER. This CDR3 is built from 15 residues. Trimming cost V 0 bases and J 7 bases, with 10 bases left between them. CDR3: CASSQDTGLNSPLHF. The CDR3 coding sequence is TGCGCCAGCAGCCAAGATACGGGTCTAAATTCACCCCTCCACTTT.

The V and J genes are TRBV7-9 and TRBJ1-1; TRBD1 aligns across 8 bases. The CDR3 loop spans 14 amino acids. The V segment lost 3 bases and the J segment 4 bases; nucleotides outside the gene matches: 4. Per germline, CDR1 SEHNR and CDR2 FQNEAQ (reference sequence). Written as DNA, the CDR3 is TGTGCCAGCAGCTTGACAGGGGATCTCACTGAAGCTTTCTTT. Translated: CASSLTGDLTEAFF. Full variable domain (rest looked up from reference TRBV7-9 and TRBJ1-1): DTGVSQNPRHKITKRGQNVTFRCDPISEHNRLYWYRQTLGQGPEFLTYFQNEAQLEKSRLLSDRFSAERPKGSFSTLEIQRTEQGDSAMYLCASSLTGDLTEAFFGQGTRLTVV.

The gene calls are TRBV15 and TRBJ1-1; a possible D gene is TRBD1 (5 bases). V dropped 0 bases and J dropped 9 bases, with 17 bases sitting between them. CDR1 is LNHNV, CDR2 YYDKDF, per germline (reference sequence). The CDR3 consists of 15 residues. The CDR3 region has the DNA TGTGCCACCAGCAGAGATGGGGCAGGGAGAAGTAAAGCTTTCTTT. Its translation: CATSRDGAGRSKAFF.

This chain connects TRBV6-1 to TRBJ2-7; D gene uncertain. The CDR3 spans 11 residues. The V end was cut by 6 bases, the J end by 5 bases, with 8 bases between. CDR1 is MNHNS and CDR2 is SASEGT in the germline V gene. Here the CDR3 reads CASRLGDEQYF. The DNA for the CDR3 is TGTGCCAGCAGGCTGGGTGACGAGCAGTACTTC.

The chain combines TRBV7-9 with TRBJ1-2; no definite D call. Germline V gene data show CDR1 as SEHNR and CDR2 as FQNEAQ (reference sequence). The CDR3 sequence is 13 residues long. The V end lost 5 bases, the J end lost 3 bases, and 10 bases lay between the germline ends. The CDR3 DNA follows: TGTGCCAGCAGCCCGTCGACGGACTATGGCTACACCTTC. This codes for CASSPSTDYGYTF.

The V call is TRBV19, the J call TRBJ2-1, with D unresolved. Trimming took off 6 bases at V and 1 base at J, with 4 bases between the two ends. The CDR3 contains 12 residues. From germline, CDR1 is LNHDA and CDR2 SQIVND (reference sequence). The CDR3 region is CASRKSYNEQFF. Here the CDR3 DNA reads TGTGCCAGTAGGAAATCCTACAATGAGCAGTTCTTC.

The gene calls are TRBV7-8 and TRBJ2-1; the D gene is possibly TRBD2 (6 bases). Germline lookup yields CDR1 SGHVS and CDR2 FQNEAQ. V was trimmed by 5 bases and J by 7 bases, leaving 21 bases between them. The CDR3 has 16 residues. The CDR3 loop reads CASSTEDLGTPNEQFF. CDR3 nucleotide sequence: TGTGCCAGCAGCACCGAAGATTTGGGGACTCCTAATGAGCAGTTCTTC.

The V gene is TRBV28, the J gene TRBJ2-7; TRBD2 is a possible D gene (6 bases). V was shortened by 5 bases and J by 7 bases, with 15 bases between the two germline ends. The length of the CDR3 is 13 residues. Per the germline V gene, CDR1 is MDHEN and CDR2 is SYDVKM. The CDR3 region is CASSPVGLPEQYF. The CDR3 coding sequence is TGTGCCAGCAGTCCCGTAGGACTACCAGAGCAGTACTTC.

This rearrangement joins TRBV5-6 to TRBJ1-1; D perhaps matches TRBD1 (5 bases). Germline CDR1 reads SGHDT; CDR2 reads YYEEEE. The CDR3 spans 11 residues. V lost 3 bases to trimming and J lost 8 bases, with 8 bases between them. CDR3 sequence: CASSSRVEAFF. The CDR3 DNA reads TGTGCCAGCAGCTCCAGGGTGGAAGCTTTCTTT. Drawing the rest from reference TRBV5-6 and TRBJ1-1, the complete variable domain is DAGVTQSPTHLIKTRGQQVTLRCSPKSGHDTVSWYQQALGQGPQFIFQYYEEEERQRGNFPDRFSGHQFPNYSSELNVNALLLGDSALYLCASSSRVEAFFGQGTRLTVV.

The rearrangement joins TRBV7-3 to TRBJ2-3; D ambiguous. The CDR3 contains 12 residues. The ends were cut back, 2 bases at V and 5 bases at J, with 5 bases in the middle. Germline V gene data show CDR1 as SGHTA and CDR2 as FQGTGA. CDR3 sequence reads: CASSLLGDTQYF. CDR3 DNA: TGTGCCAGCAGCTTACTCGGAGATACGCAGTATTTT.

This clone appeared a few times. The CDR3 loop is CASSDITEAFF. In DNA form, the CDR3 reads TGCGCCAGCAGTGATATAACTGAAGCTTTCTTT. This chain connects TRBV10-2 to TRBJ1-1; the D is unclear. With 3 bases removed from V and 5 bases from J, the gap between germline ends came to 4 bases. Germline V gene lookup returns CDR1 WSHSY and CDR2 SAAADI. This CDR3 has 11 residues.

The chain couples TRBV5-4 to TRBJ2-5; 7 bases fit TRBD1. Germline trimming cut 4 bases from V and 3 bases from J; bases unmatched to any gene: 3. CDR3 length: 13 residues. Looked up from germline, CDR1 is SGHNT and CDR2 is YYREEE (reference sequence). The CDR3 DNA is TGTGCCAGCAGCCCCCAGGGGGAAGAGACCCAGTACTTC. Its translation: CASSPQGEETQYF. Full variable domain (outside the CDR3, taken from reference TRBV5-4 and TRBJ2-5): ETGVTQSPTHLIKTRGQQVTLRCSSQSGHNTVSWYQQALGQGPQFIFQYYREEENGRGNFPPRFSGLQFPNYSSELNVNALELDDSALYLCASSPQGEETQYFGPGTRLLVL.

V is TRBV5-5 and J is TRBJ2-3; 7 bases are a match to TRBD1. The V and J ends lost 3 bases and 6 bases, in that order; junction bases with no gene match: 7. The CDR3 contains 14 residues. Germline V gene data show CDR1 as SGHKS and CDR2 as YYEKEE (reference sequence). CDR3 region: CASSWRQGEDTQYF. Written as DNA, the CDR3 is TGTGCCAGCAGCTGGCGACAGGGTGAGGATACGCAGTATTTT.

The chain recombines TRBV25-1 with TRBJ1-4; TRBD1 agrees at 7 bases. CDR1 is MGHDK, CDR2 SYGVNS, per germline. V dropped 1 base and J dropped 8; count of bases not matched to a gene: 7. The CDR3 runs to 15 residues. The CDR3 sequence: CASSELSRGEEKLFF. In DNA, the CDR3 is TGTGCCAGCAGTGAATTGAGCAGGGGGGAAGAAAAACTGTTTTTT.

The chain has TRBV5-6 and TRBJ2-7; D gene unclear. This CDR3 has 11 residues. V was shortened by 4 bases and J by 2 bases, with 4 bases between the two germline ends. CDR1 is SGHDT and CDR2 is YYEEEE in the germline V gene. CDR3 coding DNA: TGTGCCAGCAGCACAACCTACGAGCAGTACTTC. Amino acids: CASSTTYEQYF.

CDR3 amino acids: CASSPSGLASGELFF. CDR3 DNA: TGTGCCAGCAGTCCCTCGGGACTAGCGTCCGGGGAGCTGTTTTTT. V is TRBV27 and J is TRBJ2-2; 10 nucleotides agree with TRBD2. Germline V gives CDR1 MNHEY, CDR2 SMNVEV (reference sequence). V trimming: 5 bases; J trimming: 6 bases; junction bases outside the gene matches: 6. The CDR3 has 15 residues.

This clone was detected once. The chain employs TRBV19 and TRBJ2-7; no clear D gene. Germline V gene lookup returns CDR1 LNHDA and CDR2 SQIVND (reference sequence). V lost 0 bases to trimming and J lost 6 bases, with 9 bases between them. The CDR3 contains 13 residues. The CDR3 reads CASSIDLKGEQYF. CDR3 sequence (DNA): TGTGCCAGTAGTATAGACCTTAAGGGCGAGCAGTACTTC.

The V call is TRBV27, the J call TRBJ2-1, with D possibly matching TRBD2 (5 bases). The CDR3 is 14 amino acids. The V gene lost 2 bases and the J gene lost 13 bases, with 18 bases spanning the gap. Germline loops: CDR1 MNHEY, CDR2 SMNVEV (reference sequence). As DNA, the CDR3 is TGTGCCAGCAGTTTACTCGGCGGGCCGGGCGATCAGTTCTTC. As protein: CASSLLGGPGDQFF.

This chain connects TRBV6-6 to TRBJ1-2; a weak D match, TRBD1 (5 bases). Trimming cost V 0 bases and J 2 bases, with 10 bases left between them. Germline V CDR1 and CDR2: MNHNY, SVGAGI (reference sequence). The CDR3 has 15 residues. DNA of the CDR3: TGTGCCAGCAGTTACTCGACCTCAGGGAACTATGGCTACACCTTC. The encoded protein is CASSYSTSGNYGYTF.